One and the same sample provided the 4 T cell receptor beta chains below, sequenced in a study of T cells in Graves' hyperthyroidism and ophthalmopathy. Using RNA transcripts as the source, TCR beta CDR3 regions were amplified. The TCR CDR3 first-round RT-PCR relied on the HTBI primer set. TCRdb fed the multiplex PCR reads into MiXCR, producing one record per CDR3 protein. The repertoire consists of approximately 590,000 distinct CDR3 sequences, with about 43% occurring once and the leading ten covering 8.2%. Sequenced: peripheral blood or thyroid tissue (not recorded which). The receptors stem from a woman aged 18 to 35 with Graves' hyperthyroidism.

This clonotype was observed many times. V is TRBV19 and J is TRBJ2-5; no reliable D call. The ends were cut back, 9 bases at V and 2 bases at J, with 4 bases in the middle. Germline lookup yields CDR1 LNHDA and CDR2 SQIVND (reference sequence). This CDR3 spans 10 amino acids. CDR3 sequence reads: CASGQETQYF. In nucleotides, the CDR3 is TGTGCCAGCGGTCAAGAGACCCAGTACTTC.

As regards this clonotype: The junction and the germline gene differ at one end; a read error may be behind it. The CDR3 nucleotides are TGTGCCAGCAGCCAAGCAAGGACGTGGAATCAAGAGACCCAGTGCTTC. Translation gives CASSQARTWNQETQCF. The rearrangement uses TRBV14 and TRBJ2-5; unclear D gene. The V gene's germline CDR1 is SGHDN and CDR2 FVKESK. The CDR3 is 16 amino acids. Variable domain in full (rest from reference TRBV14 and TRBJ2-5): EAGVTQFPSHSVIEKGQTVTLRCDPISGHDNLYWYRRVMGKEIKFLLHFVKESKQDESGMPNNRFLAERTGGTYSTLKVQPAELEDSGVYFCASSQARTWNQETQCFGPGTRLLVL.

This clonotype was observed at least ten times. The chain employs TRBV20-1 and TRBJ1-2, with D tentatively TRBD1 (5 bases). The CDR3 consists of 13 residues. Trimming stripped 6 bases from V and 4 bases from J, with 15 bases between. From germline, CDR1 is DFQATT and CDR2 SNEGSKA (reference sequence). The CDR3 nucleotides read TGCAGTGCAGCCGACAGTGCAGCCTATGGCTACACCTTC. As protein: CSAADSAAYGYTF.

The chain employs TRBV2 and TRBJ1-6; perhaps TRBD1 as D (5 bases). Per the germline V gene, CDR1 is SNHLY and CDR2 is FYNNEI. The CDR3 sequence is 13 residues long. The V and J ends lost 10 bases and 8 bases respectively, with 15 bases between them. CDR3 nucleotide sequence: TGTGCCAAGGCTGAAAGAGGGGATTCACCCCTCCACTTT. Translating gives CAKAERGDSPLHF.